Listed here is a single TCR beta chain. Its antigen remains unknown. The data stem from a study of T cell clonotyping in hematopoietic cell transplantation. The CDR3 is made up of 16 amino acids. V shed 0 bases and J shed 10 bases, with 16 bases lying between them. Germline CDR1 reads MNHEY; CDR2 reads SMNVEV (reference sequence). Study-wide results and limits: No sorting was done, leaving CD4 and CD8 contributions mixed. At the given depth, recipient repertoires were over 95% de novo clonotypes.

Libraries were prepared by immunoSEQ multiplex PCR; TCRdb keeps only in-frame clonotypes and omits some of them. Here the sample spans thousands of clones, around 90% being singletons. The chain recombines TRBV27 with TRBJ1-6; weak D call: TRBD1 (5 bases). The starting material was peripheral blood mononuclear cells, obtained at the time of graft-versus-host disease after allogeneic stem cell transplant. The clonotype originates from a male patient aged 60-70 years who had an allogeneic stem cell transplant from a related donor, so the T cells may come from the graft donor. Some clones in this sample may be carry-over from other donors' samples. CDR3 bases: TGTGCCAGCAGTTTATCAGCGGGCAGGGCTGGATCACCCCTCCACTTT. Its translation: CASSLSAGRAGSPLHF.